These T cell receptor beta chains were read from a single sample in a study of blood T cell repertoires in COVID-19. Sequencing used immunoSEQ multiplex PCR; TCRdb keeps in-frame clones, though not all of them. This sample yields about 160,000 clones, of which roughly 91% are seen a single time; 3.5% to 5% belongs to the top ten. Material: peripheral blood. The receptor set was obtained from a woman between 45 and 65 years old with acute or convalescent COVID-19. Each CDR3 is given with its conserved first and last residue. The order of the fields is V gene, D gene, J gene, clone size, CDR3 protein, CDR3 DNA. The D gene is left open where the match is weak. Size is omitted from some rows. Given values are once, few, many or a class for expanded clones.

TRBV6-5,.,TRBJ2-1,.,CASRISGGEQFF,TGTGCCAGCAGAATCTCCGGTGGTGAGCAGTTCTTC
TRBV7-3,.,TRBJ2-1,.,CASSAGSVYGEQFF,TGTGCCAGCAGCGCAGGGTCGGTTTACGGTGAGCAGTTCTTC
TRBV5-1,.,TRBJ1-1,.,CASMLSGVDTEAFF,TGCGCCAGCATGCTCTCAGGGGTTGACACTGAAGCTTTCTTT
TRBV28,.,TRBJ1-3,.,CASMGLLGSGNTIYF,TGTGCCAGCATGGGGCTTCTGGGATCCGGAAACACCATATATTTT
TRBV7-2,.,TRBJ1-6,.,CASSKGISPLHF,TGTGCCAGCAGCAAGGGGATTTCACCCCTCCACTTT
TRBV5-6,.,TRBJ1-1,.,CASSLRTGLGTEAFF,TGTGCCAGCAGCTTGCGAACCGGGTTGGGCACTGAAGCTTTCTTT
TRBV28,TRBD1,TRBJ2-1,.,CASRRRGQGRSLYNEQFF,TGTGCCAGCAGAAGAAGGGGACAGGGCCGTTCCCTCTACAATGAGCAGTTCTTC
TRBV5-1,TRBD1,TRBJ2-2,once,CASSLGQGNGELFF,TGCGCCAGCAGCTTGGGACAGGGTAACGGGGAGCTGTTTTTT
TRBV6-1,TRBD1,TRBJ1-2,.,CASSDGGTVFYGYTF,TGTGCCAGCAGTGACGGCGGGACAGTATTTTATGGCTACACCTTC
TRBV6-5,TRBD1,TRBJ1-3,.,CASRVQGVSGNTIYF,TGTGCCAGCAGAGTACAGGGGGTTTCAGGAAACACCATATATTTT
TRBV19,.,TRBJ1-1,once,CASTLGGIDTEAFF,TGTGCCAGTACCCTCGGAGGGATTGACACTGAAGCTTTCTTT
TRBV7-9,.,TRBJ1-3,.,CASSTSEDSGNTIYF,TGTGCCAGCAGCACGAGCGAGGACAGTGGAAACACCATATATTTT
TRBV5-4,TRBD1,TRBJ1-1,once,CASSQTGGNTEAFF,TGTGCCAGCAGCCAGACAGGGGGGAACACTGAAGCTTTCTTT
TRBV15,.,TRBJ1-5,.,CATSRDTGNGQPQHF,TGTGCCACCAGCAGAGATACAGGGAATGGCCAGCCCCAGCATTTT
TRBV28,.,TRBJ1-5,.,CASSPLNRNQPQHF,TGTGCCAGCAGTCCCCTAAATCGCAATCAGCCCCAGCATTTT
TRBV2,TRBD2,TRBJ2-1,.,CASNNLAGGPSYNEQFF,TGTGCCAGCAATAATCTAGCGGGAGGGCCCTCCTACAATGAGCAGTTCTTC
TRBV2,.,TRBJ1-3,.,CASSPWTGSEYSGNTIYF,TGTGCCAGCAGTCCATGGACCGGTAGCGAATACTCTGGAAACACCATATATTTT
TRBV12-3/TRBV12-4,.,TRBJ1-1,.,CASSPGGGSEAFF,TGTGCCAGCAGTCCCGGCGGGGGCAGTGAAGCTTTCTTT